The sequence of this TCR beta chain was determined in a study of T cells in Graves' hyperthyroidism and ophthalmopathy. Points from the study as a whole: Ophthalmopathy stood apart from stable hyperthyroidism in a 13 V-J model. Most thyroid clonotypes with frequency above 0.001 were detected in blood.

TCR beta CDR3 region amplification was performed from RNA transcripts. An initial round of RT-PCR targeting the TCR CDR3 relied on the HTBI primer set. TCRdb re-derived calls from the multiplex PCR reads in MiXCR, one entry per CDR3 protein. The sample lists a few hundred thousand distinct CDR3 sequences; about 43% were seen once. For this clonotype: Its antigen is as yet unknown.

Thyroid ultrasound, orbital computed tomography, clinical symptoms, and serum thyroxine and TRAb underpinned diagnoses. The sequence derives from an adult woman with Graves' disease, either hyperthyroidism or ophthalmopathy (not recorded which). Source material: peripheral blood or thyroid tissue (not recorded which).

The CDR3 nucleotides read TGTGCCATCAAGAGGGGGAGAACAGACTATGGCTACACCTTC. This sequence encodes CAIKRGRTDYGYTF. V and J are TRBV10-3 and TRBJ1-2; D possibly corresponds to TRBD1 (6 bases). Deletions cut 7 bases from V and 3 bases from J, with 15 bases between. Germline V gives CDR1 ENHRY, CDR2 SYGVKD. This CDR3 is 14 amino acids long.